This record looks at one T cell receptor (beta chain) sequence and its context. Its antigen target is currently unknown. Nothing much larger sits one base from this clone, and base qualities are not available. CDR1 SEHNR and CDR2 FQNEAQ were looked up in the germline V gene (reference sequence). V drops 5 bases and J drops 13 bases, leaving 6 bases in between. Its CDR3 holds 9 amino acids, cysteine through phenylalanine. The entry retains the CDR3 DNA only, 27 bases that are in frame from base 1. The entry originates in a study of T cells after yellow fever vaccination (dated by TCRdb to about 2019). Broadly, across the study: The SMART-Seq v4 Ultra Low Input RNA kit was used to prepare libraries from fractions with low cell numbers. Bulk TCR alpha and beta repertoires were sequenced longitudinally to track T-cell clones before and after primary and booster YFV17D yellow fever vaccination. Bulk PBMC replicates and cell subsets were isolated from blood drawn at multiple timepoints before and after both primary and secondary immunization. Two healthy male donors made up the cohort, one aged 18 to 30 years and the other aged 30 to 40 years. The investigation overall reported the following: The secondary T-cell response was found to be weaker but faster than the primary response, with a peak reached on day 5 rather than on day 15. A small fraction of clonotypes showed up in both the CD4 and CD8 compartments, probably as a result of convergent recombination. Most clones expanded after primary vaccination were re-detected after the booster (almost 97% of CD4 and around nine tenths of CD8), suggesting broad memory maintenance. Computational filtering was required because FACS-sorted repertoires could contain abundant contaminating clonotypes from the bulk population. Because only a couple of donors were included in the study, the extent to which the findings can be generalized is limited.

This sample's treatment or condition label indicates: live attenuated yellow fever vaccine strain. At each blood-draw timepoint, two biological replicates of bulk PBMCs were collected. PBMCs were isolated from peripheral blood using a standard Ficoll-Paque protocol. TriZol was used to extract RNA from bulk PBMCs, CD4 and CD8 fractions, and dextramer-positive and dextramer-negative fractions. TCR cDNA was synthesized by 5'RACE template switching, which introduced a universal primer site and unique molecular identifiers. cDNA synthesis was primed from both the TCR alpha and TCR beta constant segments. Libraries were amplified in two PCR steps, with sample barcodes and sequencing adapters added in the second step. Sequencing of libraries was performed on Illumina HiSeq 2500 (2x100 bp) or NovaSeq (2x150 bp). On the authors' methods: Demultiplexing of reads and collapsing into UMI consensus sequences were performed with MIGEC, and V(D)J alignment was carried out with MiXCR. Using edgeR on replicate PBMC samples, clonotypes were called vaccine-responding if FDR was below 0.01 and the log2 fold change was above 5 up to day 15. Each bulk clonotype was labeled CD4 or CD8 based on which sequenced repertoire, CD4 or CD8, contained the clonotype at higher abundance. Starting from the raw public reads, TCRdb applied fastp trimming at Q25, assembled clones with MiXCR and retained in-frame beta chains. Entries that share a CDR3 protein sequence are merged under the most common genes and DNA. TCRdb's processing, not the authors', yielded these V and J calls. Within this sample are approximately 510,000 distinct CDR3 sequences, with just over 20% of them counted one time only. About 17% of the sample rests with the top ten.

The sequence links TRBV7-9 to TRBJ2-1; TRBD2 might be the D gene, on 5 matching bases. The source was PBMCs, collected approximately 22 days after the first yellow fever vaccination. This TCR came from a young man who received the YFV17D yellow fever vaccine. CDR3 sequence: CASSASQFF. Here is the DNA: TGTGCCAGCAGCGCTAGCCAGTTCTTC.